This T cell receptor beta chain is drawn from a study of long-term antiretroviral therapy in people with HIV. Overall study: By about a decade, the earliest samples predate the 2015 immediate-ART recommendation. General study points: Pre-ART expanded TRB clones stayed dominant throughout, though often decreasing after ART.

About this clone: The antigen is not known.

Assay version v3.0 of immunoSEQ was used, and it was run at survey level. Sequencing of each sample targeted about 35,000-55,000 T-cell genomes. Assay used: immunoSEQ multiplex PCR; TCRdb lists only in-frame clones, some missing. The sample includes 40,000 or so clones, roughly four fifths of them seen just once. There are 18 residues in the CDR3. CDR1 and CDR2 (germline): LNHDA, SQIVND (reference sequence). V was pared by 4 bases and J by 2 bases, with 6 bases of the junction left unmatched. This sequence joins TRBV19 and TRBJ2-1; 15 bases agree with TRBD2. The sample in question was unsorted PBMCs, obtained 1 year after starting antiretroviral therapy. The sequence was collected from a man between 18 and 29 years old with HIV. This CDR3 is CASSTGLAGGGTYNEQFF. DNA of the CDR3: TGTGCCAGTAGTACGGGACTAGCGGGAGGTGGGACCTACAATGAGCAGTTCTTC.